This T cell receptor (beta chain) came from a study of response to subunit inactivated influenza vaccine. This CDR3 contains 17 residues. The germline CDR1 and CDR2 sequences are SGHRS and YFSETQ. V was clipped by 3 bases and J by 4 bases, with 22 bases between them. TCRdb independently ran MiXCR on the RT-PCR reads; one entry per CDR3 protein. The sample has about half a million distinct CDR3 sequences, around 8% seen once. The clonotype was recovered from a man between 50 and 69 years old who received an inactivated influenza vaccine. The chain uses TRBV5-1 and TRBJ2-5, with D possibly TRBD1 on 6 matching bases. Sequencing used PBMCs from blood, obtained less than 25 months after vaccination. The CDR3 DNA sequence: TGCGCCAGCAGCTGGACGACCGGGACAACGTTTCGAGAGACCCAGTACTTC. As protein: CASSWTTGTTFRETQYF.